A selection of T cell receptor beta chains follows, all from one sample in a study of shared clonotypes between healthy human individuals. Sequencing was performed with immunoSEQ multiplex PCR; in TCRdb, only in-frame clones are kept and a portion is missing. Of 2,100,000 or so clones listed, approximately 96% are singletons. Sequenced material: naive CD4+ T cells sorted from blood. These receptor sequences come from a man between 18 and 35 years old in good health. Both conserved end residues are part of each CDR3. A D gene is named only where the DNA matches it firmly. The listing skips clone size in some rows; elsewhere it reads once, few, many or a size class.

>TRBJ2-1|NA|TRBV4-3|NA
TGCGCCAGCAGCCAAGTGTGGGGGGACCCCTACAATGAGCAGTTCTTC
CASSQVWGDPYNEQFF
>TRBJ1-2|NA|TRBV7-2|NA
TGTGCCAGCAGCTTTAATTTCGGCGGCCATGAAGGCTACACCTTC
CASSFNFGGHEGYTF
>TRBJ1-3|NA|TRBV10-2|TRBD1
TGCGCCAGTCGGGACAGCATCGGGGACACCATATATTTT
CASRDSIGDTIYF
>TRBJ1-2|NA|TRBV6-6|NA
TGTGCCAGCAGTTACACGGGGGACTATGGCTACACCTTC
CASSYTGDYGYTF
>TRBJ1-4|NA|TRBV6-5|NA
TGTGCCAGCAGTAGTACACTAGGGGAAAAACTGTTTTTT
CASSSTLGEKLFF
>TRBJ2-2|once|TRBV7-6|NA
TGTGCCAGCAGCTTAGTTAGAAACCAAAACACCGGGGAGCTGTTTTTT
CASSLVRNQNTGELFF
>TRBJ2-3|NA|TRBV25-1|NA
TGTGCCAGCAGTGTGGGGGAGAGGCAAGTTATCGGCGATACGCAGTATTTT
CASSVGERQVIGDTQYF
>TRBJ1-2|NA|TRBV18|NA
TGTGCCAGCTCACCACCGATTGGGAGCGGCGGCTACACCTTC
CASSPPIGSGGYTF
>TRBJ1-6|NA|TRBV19|NA
TGTGCCAGTAGTATGCTGACGGCTCCTGGGAATTCACCCCTCCACTTT
CASSMLTAPGNSPLHF
>TRBJ2-7|NA|TRBV5-1|TRBD2
TGCGCCAGCAGCTTGGCCGGGACTAGCGGGGGCGCCTACGAGCAGTACTTC
CASSLAGTSGGAYEQYF
>TRBJ2-5|once|TRBV25-1|TRBD2
TGTGCCAGCAGTGAATATGGAGCGGGAGGGGAGTACTTC
CASSEYGAGGEYF
>TRBJ2-2|NA|TRBV6-5|NA
TGTGCCAGCAGCCGAATGGCCCTGGGCACCGGGGAGCTGTTTTTT
CASSRMALGTGELFF
>TRBJ2-7|few|TRBV11-2|NA
TGTGCCAGCAGCCCCGGCTACGAGCAGTACTTC
CASSPGYEQYF
>TRBJ2-7|NA|TRBV6-6|TRBD2
TGTGCCAGCAGTAAGACTAGCGTCCACGAGCAGTACTTC
CASSKTSVHEQYF
>TRBJ2-7|NA|TRBV10-3|NA
TGTGCCATCGGGCCCGACGATAGGAGTGAGCAGTACTTC
CAIGPDDRSEQYF
>TRBJ2-1|NA|TRBV7-9|TRBD2
TGTGCCAGCAGCTTAGAGGGGCTAGCGGGAGTCGAGCAGTTCTTC
CASSLEGLAGVEQFF
>TRBJ2-3|NA|TRBV7-9|TRBD1
TGTGCCAGCAGCACCTCCGGGACAGCTAGCAGGAATACGCAGTATTTT
CASSTSGTASRNTQYF
>TRBJ2-7|NA|TRBV28|NA
TGTGCCAGCAGTTTAACGGACGGCTCCTACGAGCAGTACTTC
CASSLTDGSYEQYF
>TRBJ1-6|NA|TRBV11-2|NA
TGTGCCAGCAGCTTATCTCAGGGGATGAATTCACCCCTCCACTTT
CASSLSQGMNSPLHF
>TRBJ2-1|NA|TRBV15|NA
TGTGCCACCAGCACAAAGGGCCTTTCCTACAATGAGCAGTTCTTC
CATSTKGLSYNEQFF
>TRBJ2-2|NA|TRBV10-3|NA
TGTGCCATCAGTGAGGGACTATCCACCGGGGAGCTGTTTTTT
CAISEGLSTGELFF
>TRBJ2-7|NA|TRBV2|TRBD1
TGTGCCAGCAGACGGACAGGGGTGGGGTACGAGCAGTACTTC
CASRRTGVGYEQYF
>TRBJ2-1|NA|TRBV19|NA
TGTGCCAGTAGTATAAAGGAGGGGACCTACAATGAGCAGTTCTTC
CASSIKEGTYNEQFF
>TRBJ2-2|NA|TRBV9|NA
TGTGCCAGCAGCGGAACGACAGGGAACACCGGGGAGCTGTTTTTT
CASSGTTGNTGELFF
>TRBJ2-5|NA|TRBV5-8|NA
TGTGCCAGCAGCCGATTTGATTGGACGTCTCAAGAGACCCAGTACTTC
CASSRFDWTSQETQYF
>TRBJ2-2|NA|TRBV5-1|TRBD2
TGCGCCAGCAGCTCCCACCCGGGGGGGTACTCGAACACCGGGGAGCTGTTTTTT
CASSSHPGGYSNTGELFF
>TRBJ1-2|NA|TRBV6-6|NA
TGTGCCAGCAGTTACCCCGAGGGCCTTTTAACCTTC
CASSYPEGLLTF
>TRBJ1-2|NA|TRBV6-1|TRBD1
TGTGCCAGCAGGGCGACAGGGTCTAACTATGGCTACACCTTC
CASRATGSNYGYTF
>TRBJ2-4|NA|TRBV6-5|NA
TGTGCCAGCAGTAGGGGGGGCCAAGGTAGAAACATTCAGTACTTC
CASSRGGQGRNIQYF
>TRBJ1-6|NA|TRBV5-4|NA
TGTGCCAGCAGCCATAGACAGCTAACCAATTCACCCCTCCACTTT
CASSHRQLTNSPLHF
>TRBJ2-5|NA|TRBV11-2|NA
TGTGCCAGCAGCTTAGTCGGTGGAGAGACCCAGTACTTC
CASSLVGGETQYF
>TRBJ2-5|NA|TRBV9|NA
TGTGCCAGCAGCGTAGGTCCCGGCGGAATAGGAAGGGAGACCCAGTACTTC
CASSVGPGGIGRETQYF
>TRBJ1-5|NA|TRBV10-3|NA
TGTGCCATCAGTGATGACGGGAGTCAGCCCCAGCATTTT
CAISDDGSQPQHF
>TRBJ2-3|once|TRBV2|TRBD2
TGTGCCAGCAATCGGGTAGCGGGAGGCCCTCGTCCAACAGATACGCAGTATTTT
CASNRVAGGPRPTDTQYF
>TRBJ1-2|NA|TRBV4-3|NA
TGCGCCAGCAGCCAAGATGCTGCAGGGTTCTATGGCTACACCTTC
CASSQDAAGFYGYTF
>TRBJ2-7|NA|TRBV5-4|TRBD1
TGTGCCAGCAGCACCGACAGGGGACCCTACGAGCAGTACTTC
CASSTDRGPYEQYF
>TRBJ2-7|NA|TRBV7-8|NA
TGTGCCAGCAGCTCTGACTACGAGCAGTACTTC
CASSSDYEQYF
>TRBJ2-7|NA|TRBV4-1|NA
TGCGCCAGCAGCCAAGACCTCGGAGGGACAGCCTACGAGCAGTACTTC
CASSQDLGGTAYEQYF
>TRBJ1-6|few|TRBV5-1|NA
TGCGCCAGCAGCTTCCAGGCTTTGCCCAATTCACCCCTCCACTTT
CASSFQALPNSPLHF
>TRBJ2-5|NA|TRBV6-1|NA
TGTGCCAGCAGTGAAGCAGGGGGGCGGGAGACCCAGTACTTC
CASSEAGGRETQYF
>TRBJ1-3|NA|TRBV6-1|NA
TGTGCCAGCACCACTCTCTTAGCCGGAAACACCATATATTTT
CASTTLLAGNTIYF
>TRBJ2-1|NA|TRBV9|TRBD2
TGTGCCAGCAGCTCCCCGACTAGCGGGATCTACAATGAGCAGTTCTTC
CASSSPTSGIYNEQFF
>TRBJ2-2|NA|TRBV19|NA
TGTGCCCTTACCACAGTAGGGAGAGGAACTAACACCGGGGAGCTGTTTTTT
CALTTVGRGTNTGELFF
>TRBJ2-7|NA|TRBV30|NA
TGTGCCTGGAGTGTACAGGCCCACTACGAGCAGTACTTC
CAWSVQAHYEQYF
>TRBJ2-3|NA|TRBV11-2|NA
TGTGCCAGCAGCTCCGGGACTCCGCCCGCTTTT
CASSSGTPPAF
>TRBJ1-5|NA|TRBV5-1|NA
TGCGCCAGCAGCTTGAGAGGGGACTCTAATCAGCCCCAGCATTTT
CASSLRGDSNQPQHF
>TRBJ2-7|NA|TRBV6-5|NA
TGTGCCAGCAGTTACACACCTAGCTACGAGCAGTACTTC
CASSYTPSYEQYF
>TRBJ2-3|NA|TRBV5-4|NA
TGTGCCAGCAGCTCGGACAGTATAGCAGATACGCAGTATTTT
CASSSDSIADTQYF
>TRBJ1-4|NA|TRBV19|NA
TGTGCCAGTAGTATCAGAGTTAGATCCGAAAAACTGTTTTTT
CASSIRVRSEKLFF
>TRBJ1-1|NA|TRBV6-6|NA
TGTGCCAGCAGTTATGGGCTAGTGGTGAACACTGAAGCTTTCTTT
CASSYGLVVNTEAFF
>TRBJ1-5|NA|TRBV6-1|TRBD1
TGTGCCAGCAGTTTGGGACAGGTGAGCAATCAGCCCCAGCATTTT
CASSLGQVSNQPQHF
>TRBJ2-3|NA|TRBV6-5|NA
TGTGCCAGCAGGGGGGCCATGATAGGGACGCAGTATTTT
CASRGAMIGTQYF
>TRBJ2-1|NA|TRBV7-9|NA
TGTGCCAGCAGCCCTCCCAGGGGACCCCCCTACAATGAGCAGTTCTTC
CASSPPRGPPYNEQFF